The source of this T cell receptor (beta chain) is a study of blood T cells in healthy people across ages. To note about this clonotype: The antigen is unknown.

The CDR3 extends over 15 amino acids. The V gene's germline CDR1 is MGHDK and CDR2 SYGVNS. V lost 3 bases and J lost 10, with 18 bases in between. Russia was home to the donors, healthy Caucasian individuals aged about 6 to 90. For the second PCR, which ran for about 7 to 11 cycles, a sample-barcoded 5' primer and a J-beta primer mix were used. TCRdb re-called the 5' RACE reads through MiXCR, storing one row per CDR3 protein. The top ten clones hold around 10% of a sample with hundreds of thousands of distinct CDR3 sequences, approximately 25% of them seen once. Study-level findings and limits: Versus aged donors, long-lived donors had higher diversity and more naive CD4+ cells. A roughly linear age-dependent decrease characterized TCR beta diversity per million T cells.

These same records also appear under a second study, on T cells of mothers and their children. That source reports: Per child, about 3 million TCR beta CDR3 reads were obtained, against over 9 million per mother.

Source material: blood. The genes are TRBV25-1 and TRBJ1-4, with D maybe TRBD1 (5 bases). This TCR came from a boy aged 5-17 years in good health. This CDR3 reads CASSEGSQVKAKLFF. Here the CDR3 DNA reads TGTGCCAGCAGTGAGGGTTCACAGGTCAAGGCAAAACTGTTTTTT.